This T cell receptor (beta chain) was sequenced in a study of radiotherapy plus CTLA-4 blockade in lung cancer (dated by TCRdb to the late 2010s). General notes on the study: Among enrolled patients, roughly 20% had an objective response and 31% reached disease control.

The study evaluated CTLA-4 blockade (ipilimumab) given together with focal radiation therapy in patients who had chemo-refractory metastatic non-small-cell lung cancer. What the authors observed across the whole study: Early dynamic changes in blood T cell clones, together with increased serum interferon-beta after radiation, were reported as the strongest predictors of response. After treatment with radiotherapy and ipilimumab, TCR clones that originated in tumors expanded in peripheral blood.

Libraries were made using the immunoSEQ multiplex PCR assay. The table was pulled from immuneACCESS by TCRdb, which kept in-frame rearrangements only. Such tables lose some clones; where checked, under half of the loss comes from unresolved V genes, and the rest has no known cause. This sample comprises about 62,000 clones, less than 85% of them detected only once. The ten most abundant clones make up about 3% of the sample. Comment on this clone: The antigen this receptor binds is unknown. No much larger clone is present one base from it, and per-base qualities are unavailable.

The CDR3, cysteine through phenylalanine, is 16 amino acids long. Solely the CDR3 DNA is kept, with 48 bases framed from the first base. Trimming removed 0 bases from V and 4 bases from J, leaving 12 bases between the germline ends. The germline V gene encodes CDR1 SGHTA and CDR2 FQGNSA. Sample: peripheral blood, taken from a patient treated with radiotherapy plus ipilimumab. The receptor's source is a human donor with non-small cell lung cancer who had a complete response to radiotherapy plus ipilimumab. The chain is made from TRBV7-2 and TRBJ1-4; no D gene call is confident. In nucleotides, the sequence is TGTGCCAGCAGCTTAGCGGTGGCAGATAATAATGAAAAACTGTTTTTT. It specifies CASSLAVADNNEKLFF.